The 12 T cell receptor beta chains below all came from one sample that was sequenced in a study of blood T cell repertoires in COVID-19. Only in-frame clones appear in the TCRdb table, and some are missing; sequencing was by immunoSEQ multiplex PCR. Of about 430,000 clones listed, 85% to 90% were seen once; the top ten hold 0.8% to 0.85%. The sequenced material came from peripheral blood. These receptors came from a man between 18 and 35 years old with COVID-19, enrolled during active disease.

V and J are TRBV9 and TRBJ2-2; TRBD1 matches 9 bases. Germline-derived CDR1 and CDR2 are SGDLS and YYNGEE. The trim removed 4 bases at V and 5 bases at J, leaving 9 bases unmatched. CDR3 length equals 16 residues. As DNA, the CDR3 is TGTGCCAGCAGCCTGGGACAGGGACAACAGACCGGGGAGCTGTTTTTT. Its protein is CASSLGQGQQTGELFF.

This chain uses TRBV5-6 with TRBJ1-6; 7 positions match TRBD1. This CDR3 has 14 amino acids. Germline V lookup: CDR1 SGHDT, CDR2 YYEEEE. The ends lost 0 bases at V and 14 bases at J; junction bases unmatched: 8. CDR3 nucleotides: TGTGCCAGCAGCTTGGGGACAGGTATCTTCACCCTCCACTTT. This sequence encodes CASSLGTGIFTLHF. The complete variable domain, with remaining parts taken from reference TRBV5-6 and TRBJ1-6, reads DAGVTQSPTHLIKTRGQQVTLRCSPKSGHDTVSWYQQALGQGPQFIFQYYEEEERQRGNFPDRFSGHQFPNYSSELNVNALLLGDSALYLCASSLGTGIFTLHFGNGTRLTVT.

This chain links TRBV10-1 with TRBJ2-7; TRBD1 matches 7 bases. Germline CDR1 reads WNHNN; CDR2 reads SYGVQD (reference sequence). CDR3 size: 12 residues. V dropped 8 bases and J dropped 3; count of bases not matched to a gene: 4. The CDR3 loop reads CASGDRSYEQYF. CDR3 DNA: TGCGCCAGCGGGGACAGAAGCTACGAGCAGTACTTC.

The chain joins TRBV6-5 to TRBJ1-6; possible D gene TRBD1, 5 bases. The V and J ends lost 7 bases and 7 bases respectively, with 11 bases between them. Germline lookup yields CDR1 MNHEY and CDR2 SVGAGI. The CDR3 extends over 13 amino acids. In nucleotides, the CDR3 is TGTGCCAGCAAAATGGGGGGAAATTCACCCCTCCACTTT. It yields the protein CASKMGGNSPLHF.

V is TRBV11-3 and J is TRBJ2-3; 8 nucleotides agree with TRBD2. The V and J ends lost 5 bases and 0 bases, in that order; junction bases with no gene match: 7. This CDR3 contains 16 residues. CDR1 and CDR2 from the germline V gene are SGHNT and YENEEA. The CDR3 DNA sequence: TGTGCCAGCAGCCTAGGGACTAGTTCTAGCACAGATACGCAGTATTTT. It translates to CASSLGTSSSTDTQYF.

The chain employs TRBV5-1 and TRBJ2-7, with D maybe TRBD1 (6 bases). There are 13 residues in the CDR3. The V and J ends lost 8 bases and 0 bases respectively, with 12 bases between them. The germline V gene has CDR1 SGHRS and CDR2 YFSETQ. Here the CDR3 reads CASQMDSSYEQYF. CDR3 nucleotides: TGCGCCAGTCAAATGGACAGCTCCTACGAGCAGTACTTC.

This clone occurred once. Here the CDR3 reads CASSYRRRGEAFF. CDR3 DNA: TGTGCCAGCAGTTATAGGAGAAGAGGTGAAGCTTTCTTT. V and J are TRBV6-5 and TRBJ1-1; D gene ambiguous. This CDR3 is built from 13 residues. Trimming took 3 bases from V and 7 from J, leaving 12 bases between them. Germline lookup yields CDR1 MNHEY and CDR2 SVGAGI.

V and J are TRBV7-9 and TRBJ2-7; 7 nucleotides line up with TRBD1. This CDR3 has 13 residues. The germline CDR1 and CDR2 sequences are SEHNR and FQNEAQ (reference sequence). The ends lost 3 bases at V and 6 bases at J; junction bases unmatched: 5. This chain's CDR3 is CASSFLTGSEQYF. The CDR3 region has the DNA TGTGCCAGCAGCTTCCTGACAGGGAGCGAGCAGTACTTC.

CDR3 DNA: TGTGCCAGCAGTCACGAGCCCGGGAGGGCCAAAAACATTCAGTACTTC. As protein: CASSHEPGRAKNIQYF. This chain uses TRBV3-1 (or the pseudogene TRBV3-2) with TRBJ2-4; 7 bases are shared with TRBD2. Germline CDR1 reads LGHDT; CDR2 reads YNNKEL (reference sequence). Trimming cost V 6 bases and J 1 base; bases outside gene matches: 9. CDR3 length: 16 amino acids.

This rearrangement joins TRBV5-1 to TRBJ2-7; 9 bases line up with TRBD1. Germline CDR1 reads SGHRS; CDR2 reads YFSETQ. CDR3 size: 16 residues. The V and J ends lost 3 bases and 0 bases, in that order; junction bases with no gene match: 7. CDR3 amino acids: CASSSPGTGSSYEQYF. The CDR3 DNA reads TGCGCCAGCAGCTCCCCCGGGACAGGGAGCTCCTACGAGCAGTACTTC.

This chain links TRBV18 with TRBJ1-5; tentatively, D is TRBD1 (6 bases). This CDR3 spans 15 amino acids. Germline V CDR1 and CDR2: KGHSH, LQKENI. Deletions cut 2 bases from V and 4 bases from J, with 12 bases between. The CDR3 loop reads CASSPDQGSNQPQHF. As DNA, the CDR3 is TGTGCCAGCTCACCAGATCAGGGGAGTAATCAGCCCCAGCATTTT.

V and J are TRBV30 and TRBJ2-2; D is possibly TRBD2 (5 bases). Germline-derived CDR1 and CDR2 are GTSNPN and SVGIG (reference sequence). This CDR3 has 11 amino acids. Trimming took 5 bases from V and 7 from J, leaving 8 bases between them. Written as DNA, the CDR3 is TGTGCCTGGTCGGACTTCGGGGAGCTGTTTTTT. Amino acids: CAWSDFGELFF.